The rows below give T cell receptor beta chains drawn from one sample of a study of blood T cell repertoires in COVID-19. Here immunoSEQ multiplex PCR was the method, and the copy in TCRdb shows in-frame clones only, minus some. There are 70,000 to 95,000 clones in the sample; about four fifths occur only once, and roughly 20% lies in the top ten. The sequencing input was peripheral blood. The origin of the receptors is a woman in her 70s with acute or convalescent COVID-19. CDR3s include the opening cysteine and the closing phenylalanine or tryptophan. The D gene is left open where the match is weak. Clone size appears in some rows only: once, few, many, or a class for an expanded clone.

TRBJ2-7,TRBV4-2,.,.,CASSPTESYEQYF,TGTGCCAGCAGCCCTACCGAGTCCTACGAGCAGTACTTC
TRBJ1-1,TRBV18,TRBD1,once,CASSYLNRGNTEAFF,TGTGCCAGCTCATACCTCAACAGGGGGAACACTGAAGCTTTCTTT
TRBJ1-1,TRBV9,.,.,CASSVGTGKAFF,TGTGCCAGCAGCGTAGGGACGGGGAAAGCTTTCTTT
TRBJ1-6,TRBV19,.,.,CASSLTTGSTDSPLHF,TGTGCCAGTAGCCTGACGACAGGTTCAACGGATTCACCCCTCCACTTT
TRBJ1-5,TRBV7-9,.,.,CASSAGGVANQPQHF,TGTGCCAGCAGCGCGGGAGGAGTGGCGAATCAGCCCCAGCATTTT
TRBJ1-4,TRBV9,TRBD1,.,CASSVGDRGDEKLFF,TGTGCCAGCAGCGTAGGGGACAGGGGGGATGAAAAACTGTTTTTT
TRBJ2-4,TRBV23-1,.,few,CASSHYRIPYPGQLAKNIQYF,TGCGCCAGCAGTCATTATCGTATCCCATACCCAGGACAGTTAGCCAAAAACATTCAGTACTTC
TRBJ1-2,TRBV19,TRBD1,few,CASSIWQTGDYGYTF,TGTGCCAGTAGTATATGGCAAACAGGGGATTATGGCTACACCTTC
TRBJ2-1,TRBV7-2,.,few,CASRVGIYNEQFF,TGTGCCAGTCGGGTCGGGATTTACAATGAGCAGTTCTTC
TRBJ2-7,TRBV11-2,.,.,CASSYSMYGSYEQYF,TGTGCCAGCAGCTATTCCATGTACGGGAGCTACGAGCAGTACTTC
TRBJ2-7,TRBV11-2,.,.,CASSGAQGSYEQYF,TGTGCCAGCAGCGGGGCACAGGGATCCTACGAGCAGTACTTC
TRBJ2-1,TRBV9,TRBD1,.,CASSVRDRGLSHKNEQFF,TGTGCCAGCAGCGTCCGGGACAGGGGCCTCAGTCATAAGAATGAGCAGTTCTTC